This passage covers 18 T cell receptor beta chains from one sample sequenced in a study of blood T cell repertoires in COVID-19. TCRdb's table, derived via immunoSEQ multiplex PCR, lists solely in-frame clones and lacks some. Of more than 110,000 clones in the sample, 70% to 90% were seen once. What was sequenced was PBMCs or T cells enriched from blood (not recorded which). These receptors were obtained from a man aged 45 to 65 who had recovered from COVID-19.

The J gene is TRBJ1-2, the V gene TRBV7-8, with D unresolved. Trimming left V 5 bases short and J 7 bases short, with 14 bases between. Germline V gives CDR1 SGHVS, CDR2 FQNEAQ. The CDR3 totals 13 residues. CDR3 coding DNA: TGTGCCAGCAGCCCAGCCCAACAGTCTGGCTACACCTTC. Translation gives CASSPAQQSGYTF.

The V gene is TRBV14, the J gene TRBJ1-5, with D possibly being TRBD1 (6 bases). Deletions cut 4 bases from V and 6 bases from J, with 10 bases between. The CDR3 is 13 amino acids. CDR1 and CDR2 (germline): SGHDN, FVKESK. The CDR3, as DNA: TGTGCCAGCAGCCGAGGGGGTCTTCAGCCCCAGCATTTT. Translating it yields CASSRGGLQPQHF.

The J gene is TRBJ2-1, the V gene TRBV7-2; no firm D call. The CDR3 is made up of 14 amino acids. The germline V gene encodes CDR1 SGHTA and CDR2 FQGNSA. V was shortened by 4 bases and J by 6 bases, with 13 bases between the two germline ends. CDR3 protein: CASSSGPFINEQFF. DNA for the CDR3: TGTGCCAGCAGCTCTGGGCCCTTCATCAATGAGCAGTTCTTC.

This rearrangement joins TRBV27 to TRBJ2-3; 9 nucleotides match TRBD2. This CDR3 has 18 residues. Germline CDR1 reads MNHEY; CDR2 reads SMNVEV (reference sequence). J gave up 2 bases and V 4 bases, and 13 bases lay outside the gene matches. In nucleotides, the CDR3 is TGTGCCAGCAGTTCCCCAGCGGGGGGTGCGGAATACACAGATACGCAGTATTTT. This gives the protein CASSSPAGGAEYTDTQYF.

The V and J genes are TRBV6-5 and TRBJ1-5; 9 bases align to TRBD1. Trimming removed 6 bases from V and 7 bases from J; junction bases left unmatched: 4. The germline V gene encodes CDR1 MNHEY and CDR2 SVGAGI. This CDR3 comprises 13 residues. The CDR3 coding sequence is TGTGCCAGCAGCACAGGGGGCGGGCAGCCCCAGCATTTT. Translating it yields CASSTGGGQPQHF.

The chain combines TRBV7-3 with TRBJ2-1; the D gene is possibly TRBD1 (6 bases). Germline CDR1 reads SGHTA; CDR2 reads FQGTGA. V was cut by 2 bases and J by 5 bases, with 7 bases left in between. This CDR3 contains 13 residues. CDR3 in DNA: TGTGCCAGCAGCTTAGGACAGAACAATGAGCAGTTCTTC. As protein: CASSLGQNNEQFF.

The genes are TRBV18 and TRBJ1-2; a weak D match, TRBD1 (6 bases). Trimming took off 3 bases at V and 8 bases at J, with 10 bases between the two ends. There are 12 residues in the CDR3. Germline lookup yields CDR1 KGHSH and CDR2 LQKENI. CDR3 sequence: CASSPPRGGYTF. The CDR3 DNA is TGTGCCAGCTCACCCCCTAGGGGGGGCTACACCTTC.

Concerning this clone: In the same sample, other DNA sequences code for this CDR3. This sequence joins TRBV11-2 and TRBJ2-1; TRBD2 is a possible D gene (6 bases). The length of the CDR3 is 15 residues. Germline assignment: CDR1 SGHAT and CDR2 FQNNGV. The V end was cut by 1 base, the J end by 4 bases, with 11 bases between. The CDR3 nucleotides are TGTGCCAGCAGCTTAGGTAGCGGTGCATACAATGAGCAGTTCTTC. Translating it yields CASSLGSGAYNEQFF.

This rearrangement joins TRBV2 to TRBJ2-1, with 13 bases lining up with TRBD2. The CDR3 totals 16 residues. The junction had 12 bases not matched to a gene; V was cut back by 8 bases and J by 8 bases. Germline assignment: CDR1 SNHLY and CDR2 FYNNEI. CDR3 amino acids: CASGRLAGGTGDEQFF. The DNA of the CDR3 is TGTGCCAGCGGACGACTAGCGGGGGGTACTGGGGATGAGCAGTTCTTC.

This clone came up once. V gene TRBV7-6 combines with J gene TRBJ1-1; a possible D gene is TRBD1 (5 bases). The germline gives CDR1 SGHVS, CDR2 FNYEAQ. This CDR3 spans 14 amino acids. With 6 bases removed from V and 4 bases from J, the gap between germline ends came to 15 bases. The CDR3, as DNA: TGTGCCAGCAGTTTCAGGGAGGTCGGCACTGAAGCTTTCTTT. Its protein product is CASSFREVGTEAFF.

The rearrangement joins TRBV5-6 to TRBJ1-6, with a possible D match to TRBD1 (5 bases). The CDR3 is made up of 17 amino acids. Germline V gene sequence: CDR1 SGHDT, CDR2 YYEEEE. V was shortened by 4 bases and J by 3 bases, with 17 bases between the two germline ends. The CDR3 DNA reads as TGTGCCAGCAGCCACGTGACCTCAGGGTTCTATAATTCACCCCTCCACTTT. This codes for CASSHVTSGFYNSPLHF.

This rearrangement joins TRBV21-1 to TRBJ2-3; the D segment call TRBD1 is taken from the table without a DNA check. TRBV21-1 constitutes a pseudogene. The CDR3 loop spans 17 amino acids. CDR3 loop: CASSFLTGTGGTDTQYF. CDR3 in DNA: TGTGCCAGCAGCTTCCTGACCGGGACAGGGGGCACAGATACGCAGTATTTT.

This chain links TRBV7-3 with TRBJ1-1, with 7 nucleotides matching TRBD1. V trimming: 4 bases; J trimming: 10 bases; junction bases outside the gene matches: 9. CDR3 length: 13 amino acids. Germline CDR1 SGHTA, CDR2 FQGTGA. The CDR3 DNA sequence: TGTGCCAGCAGCTCTGGGGACAGCACCGGAGCTTTCTTT. Its translation is CASSSGDSTGAFF.

The rearrangement joins TRBV2 to TRBJ1-2, with no clear D. This CDR3 comprises 12 residues. Per the germline V gene, CDR1 is SNHLY and CDR2 is FYNNEI. The ends were cut back, 5 bases at V and 8 bases at J, with 12 bases in the middle. The CDR3 coding sequence is TGTGCCAGCAGTCTGGAGTGGTCGGGCTACACCTTC. Translation: CASSLEWSGYTF.

This clone was found many times. The gene calls are TRBV6-2 or TRBV6-3 and TRBJ2-2; D is possibly TRBD1 (5 bases). Germline CDR1 MNHEY, CDR2 SVGEGT. With 2 bases removed from V and 3 bases from J, the gap between germline ends came to 16 bases. CDR3 length: 17 amino acids. This CDR3 reads CASSYSQGKADTGELFF. CDR3 nucleotide sequence: TGTGCCAGCAGTTACAGTCAGGGAAAGGCGGACACCGGGGAGCTGTTTTTT.

The chain is built from TRBV28 and TRBJ1-5; TRBD1 matches at 8 bases. J was trimmed by 5 bases and V by 8 bases; bases with no gene match: 8. Germline V gene lookup returns CDR1 MDHEN and CDR2 SYDVKM. The CDR3 contains 14 residues. CDR3 in amino acids: CASGSTGVYQPQHF. The CDR3 nucleotides are TGTGCCAGCGGTTCGACAGGGGTCTATCAGCCCCAGCATTTT.

This clone was recorded once. The gene calls are TRBV7-2 and TRBJ1-1; TRBD1 matches at 9 bases. The CDR3 consists of 17 residues. The V gene's germline CDR1 is SGHTA and CDR2 FQGNSA. The V segment lost 2 bases and the J segment 0 bases; nucleotides outside the gene matches: 7. The chain's CDR3 is CASSLTGTGFMNTEAFF. CDR3 sequence (DNA): TGTGCCAGCAGCTTAACCGGGACAGGGTTCATGAACACTGAAGCTTTCTTT.

V is TRBV5-5 and J is TRBJ1-4; D gene ambiguous. Between the trimmed V and J ends, which lost 1 base and 8 bases, there was a span of 6 bases. Looked up from germline, CDR1 is SGHKS and CDR2 is YYEKEE (reference sequence). The CDR3 runs to 12 residues. CDR3 coding DNA: TGTGCCAGCAGCTTGTCTCTGGAAAAACTGTTTTTT. Translated, it gives CASSLSLEKLFF. Full variable domain (rest looked up from reference TRBV5-5 and TRBJ1-4): DAGVTQSPTHLIKTRGQQVTLRCSPISGHKSVSWYQQVLGQGPQFIFQYYEKEERGRGNFPDRFSARQFPNYSSELNVNALLLGDSALYLCASSLSLEKLFFGSGTQLSVL.